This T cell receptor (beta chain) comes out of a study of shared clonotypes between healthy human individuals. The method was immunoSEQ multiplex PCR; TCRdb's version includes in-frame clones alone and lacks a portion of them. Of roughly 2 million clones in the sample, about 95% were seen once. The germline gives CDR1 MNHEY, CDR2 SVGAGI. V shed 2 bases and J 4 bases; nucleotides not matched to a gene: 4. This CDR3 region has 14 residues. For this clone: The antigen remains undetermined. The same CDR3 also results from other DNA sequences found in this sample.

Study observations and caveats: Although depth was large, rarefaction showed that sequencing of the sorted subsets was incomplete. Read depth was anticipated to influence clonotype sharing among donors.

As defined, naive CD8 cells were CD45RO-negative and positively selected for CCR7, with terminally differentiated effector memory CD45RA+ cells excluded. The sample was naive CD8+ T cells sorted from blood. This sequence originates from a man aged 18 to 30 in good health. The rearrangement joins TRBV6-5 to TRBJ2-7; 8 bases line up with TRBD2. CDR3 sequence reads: CASSYAGGGYEQYF. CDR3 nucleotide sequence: TGTGCCAGCAGTTACGCGGGAGGTGGGTACGAGCAGTACTTC.